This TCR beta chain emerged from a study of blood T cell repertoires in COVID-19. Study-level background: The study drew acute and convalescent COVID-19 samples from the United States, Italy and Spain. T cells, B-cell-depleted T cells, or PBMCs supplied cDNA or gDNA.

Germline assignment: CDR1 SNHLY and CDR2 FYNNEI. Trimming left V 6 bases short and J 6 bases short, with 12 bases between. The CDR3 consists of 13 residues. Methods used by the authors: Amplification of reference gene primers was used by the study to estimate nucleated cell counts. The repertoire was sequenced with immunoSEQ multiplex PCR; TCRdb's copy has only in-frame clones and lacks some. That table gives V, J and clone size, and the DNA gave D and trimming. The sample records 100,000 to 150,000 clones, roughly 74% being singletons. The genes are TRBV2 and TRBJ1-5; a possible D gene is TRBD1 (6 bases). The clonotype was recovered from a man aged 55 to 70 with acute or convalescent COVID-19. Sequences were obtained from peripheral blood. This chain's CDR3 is CASRPTGSQPQHF. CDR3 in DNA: TGTGCCAGCAGACCTACAGGGAGTCAGCCCCAGCATTTT. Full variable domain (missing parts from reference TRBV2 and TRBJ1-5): EPEVTQTPSHQVTQMGQEVILRCVPISNHLYFYWYRQILGQKVEFLVSFYNNEISEKSEIFDDQFSVERPDGSNFTLKIRSTKLEDSAMYFCASRPTGSQPQHFGDGTRLSIL.